A selection of T cell receptor beta chains follows, all from one sample in a study of cytomegalovirus exposure and HLA in healthy donors. Some clones are missing from TCRdb's copy, which holds only in-frame ones; the method was immunoSEQ multiplex PCR. Among 170,000 or so clones, roughly three quarters were seen once, and the ten largest hold around 3.1%. Specimen: PBMCs. Source of these receptors: a woman aged 45-65 years in good health and CMV-seropositive. CDR3s include the opening cysteine and the closing phenylalanine or tryptophan. The D gene is left open where the match is weak. Where a row states a size, it is once, few, many or the class of an expanded clone; other rows omit it.

clone size	V gene	J gene	D gene	CDR3 protein	CDR3 DNA
once	TRBV10-3	TRBJ2-7	.	CATCRGAGDTYEQYF	TGTGCCACCTGCCGAGGGGCAGGGGACACTTACGAGCAGTACTTC
.	TRBV5-6	TRBJ1-4	TRBD1	CASSSTADRGNEKLFF	TGTGCCAGCAGCTCCACGGCGGACAGGGGAAATGAAAAACTGTTTTTT
.	TRBV18	TRBJ2-3	.	CASSAARGNPSTDTQYF	TGTGCCAGCTCAGCGGCCCGGGGGAACCCTAGCACAGATACGCAGTATTTT
.	TRBV10-3	TRBJ2-3	TRBD2	CAISESTSGRASTDTQYF	TGTGCCATCAGTGAGTCGACTAGCGGGAGAGCTAGCACAGATACGCAGTATTTT
once	TRBV4-3	TRBJ2-3	.	CASSQDSGLLMQYF	TGCGCCAGCAGCCAAGATTCTGGACTCCTCATGCAGTATTTT
.	TRBV5-1	TRBJ2-5	TRBD2	CASSPGGVGVQETQYF	TGCGCCAGCAGCCCGGGGGGAGTCGGGGTGCAAGAGACCCAGTACTTC
.	TRBV2	TRBJ2-3	TRBD2	CASILAGGPTDTQYF	TGTGCCAGCATTCTAGCGGGGGGGCCTACAGATACGCAGTATTTT
.	TRBV4-1	TRBJ1-1	.	CASSQTVSNTEAFF	TGCGCCAGCAGCCAAACAGTTAGTAACACTGAAGCTTTCTTT
.	TRBV7-2	TRBJ2-2	TRBD2	CASRLRGGANTGELFF	TGTGCCAGCAGACTACGCGGGGGGGCCAACACCGGGGAGCTGTTTTTT
.	TRBV7-2	TRBJ2-3	.	CASSFFGTDTQYF	TGTGCCAGCAGCTTCTTCGGCACAGATACGCAGTATTTT
.	TRBV5-1	TRBJ1-1	.	CASRPTVNTEAFF	TGCGCCAGCAGACCTACAGTGAACACTGAAGCTTTCTTT
.	TRBV27	TRBJ1-5	.	CASRAGAQMSNQPQHF	TGTGCCAGCAGGGCTGGGGCACAGATGAGCAATCAGCCCCAGCATTTT
.	TRBV21-1	TRBJ1-4	.	CASSNGTGGSGGRGPTNEKLFF	TGTGCCAGCAGCAACGGGACAGGGGGGTCTGGCGGAAGGGGTCCAACTAATGAAAAACTGTTTTTT
.	TRBV19	TRBJ1-5	.	CASKPIEGRTNQPQHF	TGTGCCAGTAAACCCATTGAAGGGAGGACGAATCAGCCCCAGCATTTT
.	TRBV7-9	TRBJ2-1	.	CASSLGTTSTDNEQFF	TGTGCCAGCAGCTTAGGGACTACATCTACGGATAATGAGCAGTTCTTC
.	TRBV19	TRBJ2-6	.	CASHEGGFSGANVLTF	TGTGCCAGCCACGAGGGCGGGTTCTCTGGGGCCAACGTCCTGACTTTC
once	TRBV5-6	TRBJ2-1	TRBD2	CASSSDFLLAGEYNEQFF	TGTGCCAGCAGCTCCGACTTTTTACTAGCGGGCGAATACAATGAGCAGTTCTTC
few	TRBV2	TRBJ1-5	TRBD1	CASATGPNQPQHF	TGTGCCAGCGCGACAGGGCCCAATCAGCCCCAGCATTTT
.	TRBV19	TRBJ1-1	.	CASSIQGGVEAFF	TGTGCCAGTAGTATACAGGGTGGGGTTGAAGCTTTCTTT
.	TRBV18	TRBJ1-1	.	CASSPPGIPRGNTEAFF	TGTGCCAGCTCACCACCGGGTATTCCGCGAGGGAACACTGAAGCTTTCTTT
once	TRBV19	TRBJ2-7	TRBD2	CASRASGSGAYEQYF	TGTGCCAGTAGGGCTAGCGGGAGTGGGGCCTACGAGCAGTACTTC
.	TRBV28	TRBJ2-4	TRBD2	CASSWMGRGGGLTKNIQYF	TGTGCCAGCAGTTGGATGGGTCGCGGGGGTGGATTAACCAAAAACATTCAGTACTTC
.	TRBV7-3	TRBJ2-1	TRBD2	CASSSGGGSQNEQFF	TGTGCCAGCAGCTCAGGCGGCGGGAGTCAGAATGAGCAGTTCTTC
.	TRBV6-5	TRBJ2-3	TRBD1	CASRGQGTDTQYF	TGTGCCAGCAGGGGACAGGGCACAGATACGCAGTATTTT
few	TRBV7-8	TRBJ1-2	TRBD1	CASSKDRGDYGYTF	TGTGCCAGCAGCAAAGACAGGGGTGACTATGGCTACACCTTC
.	TRBV11-3	TRBJ2-7	.	CASSSEVGTGPYEQYF	TGTGCCAGCAGCTCCGAAGTCGGGACTGGGCCCTACGAGCAGTACTTC
.	TRBV28	TRBJ1-1	TRBD1	CASSTTSDRGTEAFF	TGTGCCAGCAGTACCACCTCCGACAGGGGCACTGAAGCTTTCTTT
.	TRBV5-1	TRBJ1-5	.	CASSLDGNSNQPQHF	TGCGCCAGCAGCTTGGACGGGAATAGCAATCAGCCCCAGCATTTT
.	TRBV9	TRBJ2-3	.	CASKPEGPSTDTQYF	TGTGCCAGCAAACCGGAGGGCCCTAGCACAGATACGCAGTATTTT
.	TRBV28	TRBJ2-7	TRBD1	CASSVRQGFYEQYF	TGTGCCAGCAGTGTTCGACAGGGATTCTACGAGCAGTACTTC
.	TRBV19	TRBJ2-3	TRBD2	CASSGDRSSRLSGGRDTQYF	TGTGCCAGTAGTGGGGACCGATCCTCAAGATTGTCGGGGGGTAGGGATACGCAGTATTTT
.	TRBV19	TRBJ2-6	.	CASSISEDGANGLTF	TGTGCCAGTAGTATATCGGAAGATGGGGCCAACGGCCTGACTTTC
.	TRBV15	TRBJ2-1	.	CATSRSIADSYNEQFF	TGTGCCACCAGCAGGTCCATAGCGGATTCCTACAATGAGCAGTTCTTC
.	TRBV27	TRBJ1-1	.	CASSSPGYSRGTEAFF	TGTGCCAGCAGTTCCCCTGGGTACAGTAGGGGCACTGAAGCTTTCTTT
once	TRBV11-2	TRBJ2-7	TRBD2	CASSPGLAGPYEQYF	TGTGCCAGCAGCCCGGGACTAGCGGGTCCCTACGAGCAGTACTTC
.	TRBV20-1	TRBJ2-7	.	CSAAARGEQYF	TGCAGTGCTGCGGCTCGCGGGGAGCAGTACTTC
medium-sized	TRBV5-8	TRBJ1-1	.	CASSLISSEAFF	TGTGCCAGCAGCTTGATATCCTCTGAAGCTTTCTTT
few	TRBV6-5	TRBJ2-5	.	CASSYSGSGEETQYF	TGTGCCAGCAGTTACTCGGGAAGCGGAGAAGAGACCCAGTACTTC
.	TRBV9	TRBJ1-2	.	CASSPQWAPNYGYTF	TGTGCCAGCAGCCCCCAGTGGGCACCTAACTATGGCTACACCTTC
.	TRBV10-2	TRBJ1-2	TRBD1	CASSERTGGYTF	TGCGCCAGCAGTGAGAGGACAGGAGGCTACACCTTC
.	TRBV28	TRBJ2-7	.	CASSLGGGSDYEQYF	TGTGCCAGCAGTCTAGGAGGAGGGTCCGACTACGAGCAGTACTTC
.	TRBV28	TRBJ1-1	.	CASRRRAENTEAFF	TGTGCCAGCCGACGCAGGGCGGAGAACACTGAAGCTTTCTTT
.	TRBV27	TRBJ2-5	TRBD2	CASSSSETSHKTQYF	TGTGCCAGCAGTTCCTCCGAGACTAGCCACAAGACCCAGTACTTC
few	TRBV5-8	TRBJ1-2	.	CASTFGWGDGYTF	TGTGCCAGCACCTTCGGGTGGGGGGATGGCTACACCTTC
few	TRBV6-5	TRBJ2-7	TRBD1	CASSFQTGGEQYF	TGTGCCAGCAGTTTCCAAACAGGGGGCGAGCAGTACTTC
.	TRBV7-3	TRBJ1-1	TRBD1	CASSLSGTGGPLMNTEAFF	TGTGCCAGCAGCTTGTCCGGGACAGGGGGCCCTTTAATGAACACTGAAGCTTTCTTT
.	TRBV19	TRBJ1-3	.	CASSIPQSAVPGNTIYF	TGTGCCAGTAGTATCCCGCAATCGGCAGTGCCGGGGAACACCATATATTTT
.	TRBV4-3	TRBJ1-5	.	CASSQGARQPQHF	TGCGCCAGCAGCCAAGGAGCGCGGCAGCCCCAGCATTTT
.	TRBV9	TRBJ2-5	TRBD2	CASSVVGVGGETQYF	TGTGCCAGCAGCGTAGTAGGGGTGGGGGGGGAGACCCAGTACTTC
.	TRBV27	TRBJ1-2	TRBD1	CASSPLDRVHGYTF	TGTGCCAGCAGTCCACTGGACAGGGTACATGGCTACACCTTC
.	TRBV9	TRBJ2-1	TRBD1	CAGSPDRGSEQFF	TGTGCCGGCAGCCCGGACAGGGGGAGTGAGCAGTTCTTC